The source of this TCR beta chain is a study of identical twins. MiXCR, run by TCRdb on the 5' RACE reads, gives a single entry per CDR3 protein. The data hold fewer than 350,000 distinct CDR3 sequences, with under 9.5% observed a single time. The germline V gene encodes CDR1 MNHEY and CDR2 SMNVEV (reference sequence). The CDR3 has 14 amino acids. V lost 6 bases to trimming and J lost 6 bases; unmatched junction nucleotides: 6. This sample also appeared in a second study, on yellow fever vaccine responses in identical twins.

The sample consisted of memory (CD45RO+) T cells sorted from blood. The clonotype originates from a woman aged 18-29 years in good health. The rearrangement links TRBV27 to TRBJ1-2, with TRBD1 identical over 11 bases. The CDR3 is CASRRTGGADGYTF. In DNA, the CDR3 is TGTGCCAGCAGACGGACAGGGGGCGCGGATGGCTACACCTTC.